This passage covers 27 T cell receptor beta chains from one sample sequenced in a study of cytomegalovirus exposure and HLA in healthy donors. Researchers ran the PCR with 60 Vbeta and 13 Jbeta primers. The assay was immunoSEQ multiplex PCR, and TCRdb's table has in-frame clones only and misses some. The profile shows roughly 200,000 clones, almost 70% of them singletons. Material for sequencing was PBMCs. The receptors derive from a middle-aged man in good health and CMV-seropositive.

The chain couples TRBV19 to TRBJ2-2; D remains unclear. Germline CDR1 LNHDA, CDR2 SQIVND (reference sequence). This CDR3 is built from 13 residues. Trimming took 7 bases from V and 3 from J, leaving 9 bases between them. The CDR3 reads CASNQEYTGELFF. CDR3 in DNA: TGTGCCAGTAACCAGGAATACACCGGGGAGCTGTTTTTT.

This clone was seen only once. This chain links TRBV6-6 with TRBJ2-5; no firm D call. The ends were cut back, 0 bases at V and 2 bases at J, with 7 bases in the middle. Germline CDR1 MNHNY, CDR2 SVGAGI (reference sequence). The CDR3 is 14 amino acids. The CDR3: CASSYSNQQETQYF. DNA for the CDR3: TGTGCCAGCAGTTACTCGAACCAGCAAGAGACCCAGTACTTC.

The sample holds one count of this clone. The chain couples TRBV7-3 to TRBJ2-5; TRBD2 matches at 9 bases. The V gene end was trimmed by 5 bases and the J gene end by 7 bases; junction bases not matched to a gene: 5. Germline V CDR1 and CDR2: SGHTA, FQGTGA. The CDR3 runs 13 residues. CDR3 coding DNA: TGTGCCAGCAGCACCTTTAGCGGGGGGACCCAGTACTTC. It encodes CASSTFSGGTQYF.

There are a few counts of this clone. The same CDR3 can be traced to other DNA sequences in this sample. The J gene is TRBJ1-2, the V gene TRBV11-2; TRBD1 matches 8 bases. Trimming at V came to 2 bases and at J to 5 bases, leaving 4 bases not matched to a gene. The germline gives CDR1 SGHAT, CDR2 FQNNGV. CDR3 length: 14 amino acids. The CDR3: CASSLQGQAYGYTF. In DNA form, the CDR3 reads TGTGCCAGCAGCTTACAGGGACAGGCGTATGGCTACACCTTC.

Here the CDR3 reads CASSDTGTGTYGYTF. The DNA of the CDR3 is TGTGCCAGCAGTGACACCGGGACAGGAACTTATGGCTACACCTTC. The chain couples TRBV6-4 to TRBJ1-2; 8 nucleotides line up with TRBD1. J was trimmed by 5 bases and V by 2 bases; bases with no gene match: 7. Germline V gene data show CDR1 as MRHNA and CDR2 as SNTAGT. The length of the CDR3 is 15 residues.

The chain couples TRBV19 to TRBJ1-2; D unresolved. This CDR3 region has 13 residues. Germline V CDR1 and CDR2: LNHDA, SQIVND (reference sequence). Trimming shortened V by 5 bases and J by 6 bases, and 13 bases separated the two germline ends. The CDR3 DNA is TGTGCCAGTAGTCCTCTGCCGAGGAATGGCTACACCTTC. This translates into CASSPLPRNGYTF.

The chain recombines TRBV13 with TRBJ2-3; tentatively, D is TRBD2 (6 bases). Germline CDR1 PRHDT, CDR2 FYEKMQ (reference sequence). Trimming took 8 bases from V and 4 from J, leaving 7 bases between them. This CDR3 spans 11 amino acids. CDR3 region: CASERADTQYF. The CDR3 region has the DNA TGTGCCAGCGAGCGGGCAGATACGCAGTATTTT.

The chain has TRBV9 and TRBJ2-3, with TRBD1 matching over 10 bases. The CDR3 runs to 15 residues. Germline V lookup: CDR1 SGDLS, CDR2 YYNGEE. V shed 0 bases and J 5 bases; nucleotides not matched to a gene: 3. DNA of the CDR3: TGTGCCAGCAGCGTAGGGACAGGGGGTCAAGATACGCAGTATTTT. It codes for CASSVGTGGQDTQYF.

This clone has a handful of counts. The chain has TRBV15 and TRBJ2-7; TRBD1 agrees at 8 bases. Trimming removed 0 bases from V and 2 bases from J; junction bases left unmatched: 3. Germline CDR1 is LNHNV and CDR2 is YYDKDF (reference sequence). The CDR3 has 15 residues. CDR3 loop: CATSREQGAPYEQYF. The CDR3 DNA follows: TGTGCCACCAGCAGAGAGCAGGGGGCCCCCTACGAGCAGTACTTC.

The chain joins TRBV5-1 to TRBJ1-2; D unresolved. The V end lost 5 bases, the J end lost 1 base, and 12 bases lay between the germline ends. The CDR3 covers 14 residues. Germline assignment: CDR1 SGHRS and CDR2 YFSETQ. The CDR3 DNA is TGCGCCAGCAGGGAGGTCGGGGTTAACTATGGCTACACCTTC. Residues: CASREVGVNYGYTF.

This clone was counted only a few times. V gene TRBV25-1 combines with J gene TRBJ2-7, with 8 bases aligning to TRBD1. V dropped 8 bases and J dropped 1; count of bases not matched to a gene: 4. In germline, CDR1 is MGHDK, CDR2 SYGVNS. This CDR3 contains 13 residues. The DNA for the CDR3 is TGTGCCAGCGGACAGGGCCGATCCTACGAGCAGTACTTC. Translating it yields CASGQGRSYEQYF.

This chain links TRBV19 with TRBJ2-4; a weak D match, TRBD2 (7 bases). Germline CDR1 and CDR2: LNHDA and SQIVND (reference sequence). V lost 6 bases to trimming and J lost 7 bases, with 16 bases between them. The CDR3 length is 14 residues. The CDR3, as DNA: TGTGCCAGTAGCCCGATCGGGGGGCTCAACATTCAGTACTTC. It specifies CASSPIGGLNIQYF.

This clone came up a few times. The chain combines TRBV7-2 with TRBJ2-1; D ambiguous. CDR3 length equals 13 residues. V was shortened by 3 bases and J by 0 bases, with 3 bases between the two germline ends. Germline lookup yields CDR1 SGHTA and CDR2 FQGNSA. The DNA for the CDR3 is TGTGCCAGCAGCTTCAGCTCCTACAATGAGCAGTTCTTC. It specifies CASSFSSYNEQFF.

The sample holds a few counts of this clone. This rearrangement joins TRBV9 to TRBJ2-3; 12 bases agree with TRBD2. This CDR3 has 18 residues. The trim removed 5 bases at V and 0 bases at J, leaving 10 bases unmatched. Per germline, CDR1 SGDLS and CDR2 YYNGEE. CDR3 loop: CASSPQTSGGSSTDTQYF. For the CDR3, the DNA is TGTGCCAGCAGTCCTCAGACTAGCGGGGGTTCTAGCACAGATACGCAGTATTTT.

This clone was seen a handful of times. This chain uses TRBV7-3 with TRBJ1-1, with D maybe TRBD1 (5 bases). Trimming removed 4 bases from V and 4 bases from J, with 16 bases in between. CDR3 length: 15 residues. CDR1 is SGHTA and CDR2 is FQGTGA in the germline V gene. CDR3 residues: CASSSTAGVGTEAFF. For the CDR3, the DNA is TGTGCCAGCAGCTCAACGGCGGGGGTAGGCACTGAAGCTTTCTTT.

The CDR3 coding sequence is TGTGCCAGCAGTTTAGCAGGAAGGCGAGCTTTCTTT. It is translated as CASSLAGRRAFF. The chain is built from TRBV27 and TRBJ1-1; D not resolved. Trimming removed 2 bases from V and 10 bases from J, with 11 bases in between. Germline V gene lookup returns CDR1 MNHEY and CDR2 SMNVEV (reference sequence). CDR3 length equals 12 residues.

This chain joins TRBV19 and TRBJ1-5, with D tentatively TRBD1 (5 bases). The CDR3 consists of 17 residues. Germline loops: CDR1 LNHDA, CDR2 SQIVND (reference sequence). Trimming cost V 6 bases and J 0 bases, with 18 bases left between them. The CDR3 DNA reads TGTGCCAGTAGGAAGGGGCCCTCCTCTTATAGCAATCAGCCCCAGCATTTT. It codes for CASRKGPSSYSNQPQHF.

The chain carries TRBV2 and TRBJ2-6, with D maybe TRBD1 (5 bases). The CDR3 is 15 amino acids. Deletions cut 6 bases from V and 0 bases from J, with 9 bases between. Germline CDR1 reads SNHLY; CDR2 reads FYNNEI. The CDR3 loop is CASRKRGSGANVLTF. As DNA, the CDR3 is TGTGCCAGCAGGAAAAGGGGCTCTGGGGCCAACGTCCTGACTTTC.

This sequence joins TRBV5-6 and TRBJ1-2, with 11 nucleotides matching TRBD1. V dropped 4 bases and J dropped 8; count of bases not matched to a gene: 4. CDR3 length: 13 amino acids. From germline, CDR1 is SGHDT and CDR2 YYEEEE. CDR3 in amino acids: CASSLDRGPGYTF. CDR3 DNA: TGTGCCAGCAGCCTGGACAGGGGGCCCGGCTACACCTTC.

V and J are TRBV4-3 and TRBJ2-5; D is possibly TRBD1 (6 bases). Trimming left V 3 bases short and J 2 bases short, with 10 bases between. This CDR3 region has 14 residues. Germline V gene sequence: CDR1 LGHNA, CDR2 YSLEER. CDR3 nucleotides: TGCGCCAGCAGCCAGATGACAGGACAAGAGACCCAGTACTTC. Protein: CASSQMTGQETQYF.

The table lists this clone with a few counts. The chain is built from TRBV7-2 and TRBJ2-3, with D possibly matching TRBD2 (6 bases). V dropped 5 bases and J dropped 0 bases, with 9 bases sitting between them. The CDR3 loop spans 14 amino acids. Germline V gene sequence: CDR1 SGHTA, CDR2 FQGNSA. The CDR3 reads CASSVGGSTDTQYF. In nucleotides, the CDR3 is TGTGCCAGCAGCGTGGGGGGTAGCACAGATACGCAGTATTTT.

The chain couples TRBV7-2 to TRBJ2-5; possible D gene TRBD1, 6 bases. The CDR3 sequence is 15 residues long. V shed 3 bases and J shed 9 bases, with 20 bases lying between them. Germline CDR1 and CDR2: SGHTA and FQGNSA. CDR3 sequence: CASSLVQGPQEAQYF. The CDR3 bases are TGTGCCAGCAGCTTGGTGCAGGGGCCCCAGGAGGCCCAGTACTTC. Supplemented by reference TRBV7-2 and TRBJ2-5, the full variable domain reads GAGVSQSPSNKVTEKGKDVELRCDPISGHTALYWYRQSLGQGLEFLIYFQGNSAPDKSGLPSDRFSAERTGGSVSTLTIQRTQQEDSAVYLCASSLVQGPQEAQYFGPGTRLLVL.

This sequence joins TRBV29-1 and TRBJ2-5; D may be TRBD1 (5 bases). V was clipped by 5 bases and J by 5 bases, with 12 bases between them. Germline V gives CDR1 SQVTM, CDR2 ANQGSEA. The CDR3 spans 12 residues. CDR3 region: CSVPGIRETQYF. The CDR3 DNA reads TGCAGCGTTCCAGGGATTAGGGAGACCCAGTACTTC.

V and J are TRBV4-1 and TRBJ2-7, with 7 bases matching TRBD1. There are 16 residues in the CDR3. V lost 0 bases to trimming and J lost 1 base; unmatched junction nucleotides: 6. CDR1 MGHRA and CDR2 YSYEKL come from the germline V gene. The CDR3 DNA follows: TGCGCCAGCAGCCAAGACCTGGGACAGTTTTCCTACGAGCAGTACTTC. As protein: CASSQDLGQFSYEQYF.

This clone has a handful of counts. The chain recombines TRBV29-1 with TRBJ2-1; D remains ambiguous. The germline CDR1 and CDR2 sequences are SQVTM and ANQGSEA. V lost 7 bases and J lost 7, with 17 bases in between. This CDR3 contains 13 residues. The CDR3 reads CSGGVEVLNEQFF. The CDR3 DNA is TGCAGCGGAGGCGTTGAAGTTTTGAATGAGCAGTTCTTC.

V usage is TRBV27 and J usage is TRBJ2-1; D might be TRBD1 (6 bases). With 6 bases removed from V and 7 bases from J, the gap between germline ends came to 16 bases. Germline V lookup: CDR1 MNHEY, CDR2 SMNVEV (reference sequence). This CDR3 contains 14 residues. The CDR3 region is CASSRRTDNNEQFF. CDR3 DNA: TGTGCCAGCAGCCGCCGGACAGATAATAATGAGCAGTTCTTC.

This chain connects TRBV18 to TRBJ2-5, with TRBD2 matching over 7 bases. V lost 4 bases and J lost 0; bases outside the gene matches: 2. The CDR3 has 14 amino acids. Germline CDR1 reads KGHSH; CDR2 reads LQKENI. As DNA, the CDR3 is TGTGCCAGCTCACGTCGGGGGGACCAAGAGACCCAGTACTTC. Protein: CASSRRGDQETQYF.